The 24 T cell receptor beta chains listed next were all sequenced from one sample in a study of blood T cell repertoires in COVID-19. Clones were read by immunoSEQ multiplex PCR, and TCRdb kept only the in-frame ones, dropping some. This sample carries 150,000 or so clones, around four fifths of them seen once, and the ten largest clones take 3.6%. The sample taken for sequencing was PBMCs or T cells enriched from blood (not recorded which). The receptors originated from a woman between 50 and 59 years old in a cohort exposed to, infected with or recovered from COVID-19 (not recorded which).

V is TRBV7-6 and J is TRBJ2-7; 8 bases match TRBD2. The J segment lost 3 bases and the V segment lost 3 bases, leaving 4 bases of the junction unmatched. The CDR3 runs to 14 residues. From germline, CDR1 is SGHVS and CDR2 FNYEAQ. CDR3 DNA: TGTGCCAGCAGCTTGGGAGCGGGGGACTACGAGCAGTACTTC. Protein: CASSLGAGDYEQYF.

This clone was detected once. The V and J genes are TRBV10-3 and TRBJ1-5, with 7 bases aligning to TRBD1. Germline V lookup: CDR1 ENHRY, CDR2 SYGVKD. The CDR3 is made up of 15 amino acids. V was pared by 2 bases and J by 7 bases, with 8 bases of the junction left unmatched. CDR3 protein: CAISEVQGMGQPQHF. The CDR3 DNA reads TGTGCCATCAGTGAGGTACAGGGGATGGGACAGCCCCAGCATTTT.

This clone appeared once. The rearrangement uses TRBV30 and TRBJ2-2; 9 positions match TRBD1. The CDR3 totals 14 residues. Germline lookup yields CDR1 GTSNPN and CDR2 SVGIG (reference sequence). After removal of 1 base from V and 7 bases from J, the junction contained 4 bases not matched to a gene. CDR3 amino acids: CAWSANRGLGELFF. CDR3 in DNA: TGTGCCTGGAGTGCTAACAGGGGGCTCGGGGAGCTGTTTTTT.

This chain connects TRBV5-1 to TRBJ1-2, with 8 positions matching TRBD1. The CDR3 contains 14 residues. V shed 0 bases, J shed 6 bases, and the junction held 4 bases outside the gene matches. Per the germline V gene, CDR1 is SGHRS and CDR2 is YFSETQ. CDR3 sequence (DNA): TGCGCCAGCAGCTTGGCCGGACAGGGCGATGGCTACACCTTC. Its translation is CASSLAGQGDGYTF. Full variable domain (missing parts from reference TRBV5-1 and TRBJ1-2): KAGVTQTPRYLIKTRGQQVTLSCSPISGHRSVSWYQQTPGQGLQFLFEYFSETQRNKGNFPGRFSGRQFSNSRSEMNVSTLELGDSALYLCASSLAGQGDGYTFGSGTRLTVV.

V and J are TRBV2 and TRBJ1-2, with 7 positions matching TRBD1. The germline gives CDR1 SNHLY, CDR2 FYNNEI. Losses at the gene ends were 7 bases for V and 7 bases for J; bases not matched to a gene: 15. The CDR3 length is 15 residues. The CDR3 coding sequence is TGTGCCAGCAACCATCCGGGACAGCCGAAAAGTGGCTACACCTTC. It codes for CASNHPGQPKSGYTF.

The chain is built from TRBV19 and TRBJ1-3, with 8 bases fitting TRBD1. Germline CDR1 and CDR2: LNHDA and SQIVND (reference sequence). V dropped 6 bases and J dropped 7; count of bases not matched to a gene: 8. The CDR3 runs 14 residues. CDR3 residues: CASSVGQGRNTIYF. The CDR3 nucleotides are TGTGCCAGTAGCGTCGGACAGGGAAGGAACACCATATATTTT.

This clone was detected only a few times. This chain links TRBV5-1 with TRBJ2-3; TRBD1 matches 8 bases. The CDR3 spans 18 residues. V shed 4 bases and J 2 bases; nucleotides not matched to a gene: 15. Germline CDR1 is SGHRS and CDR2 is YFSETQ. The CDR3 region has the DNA TGCGCCAGCAGCCCCGGACAGGGTAGCAGTTTTCACACAGATACGCAGTATTTT. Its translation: CASSPGQGSSFHTDTQYF.

Written as DNA, the CDR3 is TGTGCCAGCAGCCGCCCCGGGGGGTACTCTGGAAACACCATATATTTT. This gives the protein CASSRPGGYSGNTIYF. The rearrangement links TRBV3-1 (or the pseudogene TRBV3-2) to TRBJ1-3, with a possible D match to TRBD1 (5 bases). Between the trimmed V and J ends, which lost 4 bases and 0 bases, there was a span of 13 bases. This CDR3 has 16 residues. From germline, CDR1 is LGHDT and CDR2 YNNKEL (reference sequence).

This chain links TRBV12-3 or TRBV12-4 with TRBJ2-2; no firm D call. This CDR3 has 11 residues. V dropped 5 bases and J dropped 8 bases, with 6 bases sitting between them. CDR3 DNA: TGTGCCAGCAGTAACGGGGGGGAGCTGTTTTTT. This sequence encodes CASSNGGELFF.

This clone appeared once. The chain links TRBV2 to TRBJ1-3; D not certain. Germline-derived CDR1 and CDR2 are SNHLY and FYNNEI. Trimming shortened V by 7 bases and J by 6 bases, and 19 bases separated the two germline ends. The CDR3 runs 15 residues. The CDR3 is CASTPTPGVKNTIYF. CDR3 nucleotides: TGTGCCAGCACCCCGACCCCAGGCGTAAAAAACACCATATATTTT. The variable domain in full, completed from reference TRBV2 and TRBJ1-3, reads EPEVTQTPSHQVTQMGQEVILRCVPISNHLYFYWYRQILGQKVEFLVSFYNNEISEKSEIFDDQFSVERPDGSNFTLKIRSTKLEDSAMYFCASTPTPGVKNTIYFGEGSWLTVV.

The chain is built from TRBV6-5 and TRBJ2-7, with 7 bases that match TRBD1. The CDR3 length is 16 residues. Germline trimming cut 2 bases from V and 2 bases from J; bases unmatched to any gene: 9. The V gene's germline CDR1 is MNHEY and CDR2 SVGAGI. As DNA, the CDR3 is TGTGCCAGCAGTTACACGACAGGGAAGGGCCCCTACGAGCAGTACTTC. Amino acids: CASSYTTGKGPYEQYF.

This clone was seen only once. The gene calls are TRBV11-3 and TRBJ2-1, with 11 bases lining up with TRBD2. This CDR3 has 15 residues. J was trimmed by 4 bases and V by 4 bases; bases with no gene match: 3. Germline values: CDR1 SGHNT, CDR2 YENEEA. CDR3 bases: TGTGCCAGCAGCTCCGGGACTAGCGGATACAATGAGCAGTTCTTC. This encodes CASSSGTSGYNEQFF.

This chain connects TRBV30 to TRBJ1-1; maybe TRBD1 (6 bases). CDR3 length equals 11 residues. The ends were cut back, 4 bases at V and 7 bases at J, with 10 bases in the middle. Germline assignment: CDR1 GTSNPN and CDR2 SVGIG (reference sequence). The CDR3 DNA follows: TGTGCCTGGACTCCGGACAGTGAAGCTTTCTTT. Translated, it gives CAWTPDSEAFF.

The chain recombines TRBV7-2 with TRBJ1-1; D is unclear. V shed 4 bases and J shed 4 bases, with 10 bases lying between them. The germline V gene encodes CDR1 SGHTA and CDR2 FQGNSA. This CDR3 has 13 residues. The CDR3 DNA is TGTGCCAGCAGCTATGGAACGGGCACTGAAGCTTTCTTT. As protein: CASSYGTGTEAFF.

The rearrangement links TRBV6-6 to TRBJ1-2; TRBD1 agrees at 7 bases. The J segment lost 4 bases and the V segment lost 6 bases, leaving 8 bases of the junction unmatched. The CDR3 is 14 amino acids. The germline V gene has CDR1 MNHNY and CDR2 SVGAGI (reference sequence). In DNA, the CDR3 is TGTGCCAGCAGCAGGGGGTCGGTAGGCTATGGCTACACCTTC. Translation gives CASSRGSVGYGYTF.

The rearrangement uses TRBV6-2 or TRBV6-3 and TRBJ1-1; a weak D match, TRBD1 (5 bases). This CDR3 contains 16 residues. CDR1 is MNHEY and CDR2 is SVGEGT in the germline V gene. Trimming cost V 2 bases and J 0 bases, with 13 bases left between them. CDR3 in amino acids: CASSYHRFNMNTEAFF. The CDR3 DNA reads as TGTGCCAGCAGTTACCACAGGTTCAACATGAACACTGAAGCTTTCTTT.

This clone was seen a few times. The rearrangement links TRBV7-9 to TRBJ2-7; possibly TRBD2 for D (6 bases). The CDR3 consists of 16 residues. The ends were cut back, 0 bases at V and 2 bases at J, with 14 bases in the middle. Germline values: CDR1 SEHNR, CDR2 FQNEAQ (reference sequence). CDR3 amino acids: CASSLAASEGPYEQYF. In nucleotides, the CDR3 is TGTGCCAGCAGCTTAGCTGCTAGCGAAGGGCCCTACGAGCAGTACTTC.

The CDR3 DNA is TGTGCCAGCAGTTCACGACAGGGCTACGAGCAGTACTTC. Protein sequence: CASSSRQGYEQYF. The V and J genes are TRBV28 and TRBJ2-7; 7 bases map to TRBD1. CDR3 size: 13 residues. CDR1 and CDR2 from the germline V gene are MDHEN and SYDVKM. V gave up 4 bases and J gave up 3 bases; unmatched junction bases: 3.

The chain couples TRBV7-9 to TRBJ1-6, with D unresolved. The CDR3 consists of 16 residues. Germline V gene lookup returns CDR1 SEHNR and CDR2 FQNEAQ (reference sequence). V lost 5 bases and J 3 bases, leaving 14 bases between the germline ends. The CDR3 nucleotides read TGTGCCAGCAGCAAGAGGGCGGGTAACTATAATTCACCCCTCCACTTT. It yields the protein CASSKRAGNYNSPLHF.

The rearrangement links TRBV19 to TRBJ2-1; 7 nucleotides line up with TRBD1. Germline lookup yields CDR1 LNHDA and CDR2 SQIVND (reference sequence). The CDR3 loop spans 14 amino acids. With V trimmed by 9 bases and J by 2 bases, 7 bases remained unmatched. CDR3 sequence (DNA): TGTGCCAGCATAGACAGGGCCGCCTACAATGAGCAGTTCTTC. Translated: CASIDRAAYNEQFF. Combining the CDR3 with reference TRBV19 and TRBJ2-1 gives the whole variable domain DGGITQSPKYLFRKEGQNVTLSCEQNLNHDAMYWYRQDPGQGLRLIYYSQIVNDFQKGDIAEGYSVSREKKESFPLTVTSAQKNPTAFYLCASIDRAAYNEQFFGPGTRLTVL.

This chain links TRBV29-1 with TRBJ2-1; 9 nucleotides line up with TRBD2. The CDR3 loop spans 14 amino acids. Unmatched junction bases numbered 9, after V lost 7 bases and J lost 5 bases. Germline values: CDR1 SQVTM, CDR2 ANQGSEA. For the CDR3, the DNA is TGCAGCGGGGTTTTAGCGGGGGTGAACAATGAGCAGTTCTTC. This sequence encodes CSGVLAGVNNEQFF.

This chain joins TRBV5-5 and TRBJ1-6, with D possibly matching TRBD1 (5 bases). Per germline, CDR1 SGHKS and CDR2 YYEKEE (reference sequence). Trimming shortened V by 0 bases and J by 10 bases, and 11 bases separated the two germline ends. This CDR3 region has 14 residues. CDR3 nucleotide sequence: TGTGCCAGCAGCTTGGAAGGGGTTGACTCACCCCTCCACTTT. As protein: CASSLEGVDSPLHF. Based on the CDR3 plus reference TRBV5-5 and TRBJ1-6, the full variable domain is DAGVTQSPTHLIKTRGQQVTLRCSPISGHKSVSWYQQVLGQGPQFIFQYYEKEERGRGNFPDRFSARQFPNYSSELNVNALLLGDSALYLCASSLEGVDSPLHFGNGTRLTVT.

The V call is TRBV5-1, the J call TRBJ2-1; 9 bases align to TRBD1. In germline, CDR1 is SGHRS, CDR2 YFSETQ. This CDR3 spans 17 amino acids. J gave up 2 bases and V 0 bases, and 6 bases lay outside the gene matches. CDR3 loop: CASSLDVTGGTYNEQFF. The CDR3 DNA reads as TGCGCCAGCAGCTTGGATGTGACAGGGGGGACCTACAATGAGCAGTTCTTC.

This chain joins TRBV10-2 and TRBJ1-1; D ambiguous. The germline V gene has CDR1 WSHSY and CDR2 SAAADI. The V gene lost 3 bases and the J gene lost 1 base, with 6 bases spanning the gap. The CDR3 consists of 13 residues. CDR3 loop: CASSESENTEAFF. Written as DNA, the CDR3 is TGCGCCAGCAGTGAATCAGAGAACACTGAAGCTTTCTTT.